Following are 12 T cell receptor beta chains from one sample sequenced in a study of tumor-infiltrating lymphocytes in primary liver carcinoma (dated by TCRdb to 2017 to 2019). The reads were generated on an Illumina HiSeq 2500. Starting from 450 to 500 ng total RNA, TCRbeta-specific cDNA was produced by reverse transcription with a constant-region primer and ProtoScript II reverse transcriptase. Three nested multiplex PCR rounds, following a slightly modified ARM-PCR procedure, were used to build the TCRbeta libraries. Each of the first two PCR rounds ran for around 9 cycles and used multiplex TRBV1-TRBV30 forward primers together with a Cbeta reverse primer. The raw public data were reprocessed by TCRdb itself: fastp quality trimming at Q25, MiXCR clonotype calling, in-frame beta chains only. Rows with a matching CDR3 protein are joined into one entry that keeps the most common DNA and genes. The sample data list just over 300,000 distinct CDR3 sequences, and almost 60% of these were observed just once. Around 15% of the sample is held by the ten biggest clonotypes.

TRIzol reagent was used to extract blood RNA from unsorted whole blood, while the DNeasy Blood & Tissue kit provided the germline DNA. The specimen was peripheral blood. Receptor source: a woman aged 25 to 39 with primary liver carcinoma and hepatitis B virus infection.

This clonotype was picked up one time. The rearrangement joins TRBV11-3 to TRBJ2-1; maybe TRBD2 (5 bases). Germline-derived CDR1 and CDR2 are SGHNT and YENEEA. V lost 10 bases and J lost 5, with 15 bases in between. The CDR3 has 13 residues. The CDR3 nucleotides are TGTGCCATCAACCTAGGAGGAAACAATGAGCAGTTCTTC. It encodes CAINLGGNNEQFF.

Comments on this clonotype: A much larger clone sits a single nucleotide away, making a read error possible. Because the CDR3 is missing its conserved closing phenylalanine or tryptophan, this is likely a read error. V gene TRBV29-1 combines with J gene TRBJ2-7, with 7 bases matching TRBD1. The CDR3 has 16 residues. CDR1 SQVTM and CDR2 ANQGSEA come from the germline V gene. The ends lost 2 bases at V and 5 bases at J; junction bases unmatched: 15. The CDR3 DNA sequence: TGCAGCGTTGAAATGAGAGACAGGGCGGAAATCAACGAGCAGTACTCC. Its translation is CSVEMRDRAEINEQYS.

With regard to this clonotype: This could be a read error, since a much larger clone is one nucleotide away. This chain connects TRBV4-1 to TRBJ1-2, with 8 bases lining up with TRBD1. The germline V gene has CDR1 MGHRA and CDR2 YSYEKL. This CDR3 is built from 15 residues. Trimming removed 4 bases from V and 3 bases from J; junction bases left unmatched: 7. The CDR3 coding sequence is TGCGCCAGCAGCCGATCCGGGACAGGCGACTATGGCTACACCTTC. It codes for CASSRSGTGDYGYTF.

In regard to this clonotype: A much bigger clone sits one base away, suggesting this may be a read error. This chain uses TRBV4-2 with TRBJ2-6; a possible D gene is TRBD1 (5 bases). The CDR3 is 17 amino acids. Germline assignment: CDR1 LGHNA and CDR2 YNFKEQ. CDR3 sequence: CASSQEATATGANVPTF. As DNA, the CDR3 is TGTGCCAGCAGCCAAGAAGCGACGGCTACTGGGGCCAACGTCCCGACTTTC.

This clonotype occurred once. Its ends do not fully match the called genes, so a read error is possible. In DNA, the CDR3 is TGCGTCAGCAGCCAAGCCTCATGGGACAGGTCCTATGGCTACACCTTC. Protein product: CVSSQASWDRSYGYTF. V is TRBV4-3 and J is TRBJ1-2; 8 positions match TRBD1. Looked up from germline, CDR1 is LGHNA and CDR2 is YSLEER. This CDR3 has 16 amino acids.

The chain couples TRBV5-5 to TRBJ2-2; tentative D call: TRBD1 (6 bases). Trimming left V 6 bases short and J 4 bases short, with 16 bases between. Germline V CDR1 and CDR2: SGHKS, YYEKEE (reference sequence). This CDR3 has 15 amino acids. CDR3 DNA: TGTGCCAGCAAGCCGAGACAGGCGTCCACCGGGGAGCTGTTTTTT. Translating gives CASKPRQASTGELFF.

Turning to this clonotype: Compared with germline, one end of the junction differs, possibly owing to a read error. This chain uses TRBV5-1 with TRBJ2-7; no clear D. Germline V gene sequence: CDR1 SGHRS, CDR2 YFSETQ. The CDR3 extends over 15 amino acids. CDR3 sequence (DNA): TGCGCCAGCAGCTTGGAATTCGGCGGAGCCTACAAGCAGTACTTC. This translates into CASSLEFGGAYKQYF.

The chain recombines TRBV12-3 or TRBV12-4 with TRBJ1-2, with D unresolved. V gave up 3 bases and J gave up 3 bases, with 8 bases separating them. This CDR3 has 13 residues. The CDR3 nucleotides read TGTGCCAGCAGTTTGCAAGGGTACTATGGCTACACCTTC. Translated, it gives CASSLQGYYGYTF.

As for this clonotype: A junction end diverges from the germline sequence, so it may reflect a read error. The V gene is TRBV6-6, the J gene TRBJ2-7; TRBD2 aligns across 10 bases. The CDR3 consists of 14 residues. Germline-derived CDR1 and CDR2 are MNHNY and SVGAGI (reference sequence). The CDR3 loop is CVSTVSGRRDEQYF. The CDR3, as DNA: TGTGTCAGCACTGTTAGCGGGAGGCGGGACGAGCAGTACTTC.

About this clonotype itself: This may stem from a read error, because a much larger clone lies one nucleotide away. The chain couples TRBV4-3 to TRBJ2-3; D is unresolved. Germline V gene data show CDR1 as LGHNA and CDR2 as YSLEER. This CDR3 has 13 residues. The CDR3 sequence is CTSSQAPTDTQYF. The CDR3 DNA is TGCACCAGCAGCCAAGCCCCAACGGATACGCAGTATTTT.

The rearrangement joins TRBV30 to TRBJ2-1, with a weak D call TRBD1 (5 bases). Trimming removed 0 bases from V and 4 bases from J, with 13 bases in between. The CDR3 is 15 residues long. Germline CDR1 reads GTSNPN; CDR2 reads SVGIG (reference sequence). CDR3 bases: TGTGCCTGGAGTGTACCAGGGAACGTATACAATGAGCAGTTCTTC. Its protein product is CAWSVPGNVYNEQFF.

This clonotype was observed at least ten times. The chain employs TRBV11-2 and TRBJ1-3; 9 positions agree with TRBD1. Germline-derived CDR1 and CDR2 are SGHAT and FQNNGV. The CDR3 spans 15 residues. The J segment lost 0 bases and the V segment lost 6 bases, leaving 3 bases of the junction unmatched. The CDR3 DNA reads TGTGCCAGCAGGGGGACAGGGAGCTCTGGAAACACCATATATTTT. Protein product: CASRGTGSSGNTIYF.